This TCR beta chain was identified during a study of human T cells and chemical hapten exposure. Overall study context: For sensitization, 2% DPC was applied to a 2 cm by 2 cm patch of upper inner arm skin. Application of 0.01% DPC to the upper back was done by patch test, with a reading at 6 days. Study-level points and caveats: The study found that PT1 expanded TCR counts correlated positively with patch test score.

To note about this clonotype: The antigen remains undetermined.

From germline, CDR1 is MDHEN and CDR2 SYDVKM. V gave up 8 bases and J gave up 2 bases; unmatched junction bases: 6. CDR3 length equals 15 residues. Time point reported: patch test 3, about 24 weeks after DPC sensitization. Indicated treatment: therapeutic diphenylcyclopropenone sensitization with weekly scalp DPC. Extraction yielded total RNA from whole blood (unfractionated). TCRdb re-analysed the RACE reads in MiXCR, keeping a single row per CDR3 protein. The repertoire holds tens of thousands of distinct CDR3 sequences, with 10% to 14% as singletons. V is TRBV28 and J is TRBJ2-1; 10 nucleotides agree with TRBD2. This sample comprised whole blood, obtained in connection with sensitization to the hapten diphenylcyclopropenone (DPC). This receptor was identified in a woman aged 45 to 65 with alopecia areata. Some clones in this sample may be carry-over from other donors' samples. For the CDR3, the DNA is TGTGCCAGCGGTCGACTAGCGGGTACCTACAATGAGCAGTTCTTC. Protein sequence: CASGRLAGTYNEQFF.